This T cell receptor (beta chain) stems from a study of neurological immune-mediated disorders. Each TCR transcript was tagged with a 10-nucleotide random UMI during 5'RACE. Over 180 million TCR-beta sequences (from 15-18 subjects) were yielded by each sequencing run. TCRdb re-analysed the 5' RACE reads in MiXCR, keeping a single row per CDR3 protein. This sample has 60,000 to 70,000 distinct CDR3 sequences, with approximately 5.3% found just once. Whole-study findings and limits: When the repertoires were sorted by phylogenetic grouping, those of 18 of 34 multiple sclerosis patients ended up in one related-CDR3 cluster, a possible signature. Private repertoires in all groups were suggested, as expanded clones shared no CDR3 amino acid sequences across subjects.

This clonotype was seen repeatedly, ten times or more. Its antigen remains unknown. There are 12 residues in the CDR3. Germline V gene sequence: CDR1 DFQATT, CDR2 SNEGSKA (reference sequence). V lost 4 bases and J lost 2, with 6 bases in between. The sequencing sample was made of PBMCs. The chain recombines TRBV20-1 with TRBJ1-5; possibly TRBD1 for D (5 bases). The clonotype originates from a human donor with multiple sclerosis. The donor label of this sample is uncertain. The DNA for the CDR3 is TGCAGTGCTAAACAGGGCAATCAGCCCCAGCATTTT. Residues: CSAKQGNQPQHF.